This TCR beta chain came from a study of T cell repertoires in cytomegalovirus infection. Study details: Both recently identified HLA-C-restricted and well-studied HLA-B-restricted CMV epitopes were used in the study. CMV infection plus the matching HLA type was flagged by public TCR beta signatures. The study's findings and limits: HLA-C-restricted CMV-specific TCR beta clonotypes were dominant in the ex vivo response. Totalled public TCR beta family frequency picked out people who carried CMV plus the relevant HLA.

Germline CDR1 is MNHEY and CDR2 is SVGEGT. The junction had 12 bases not matched to a gene; V was cut back by 2 bases and J by 5 bases. The CDR3 contains 20 residues. Remarks on this clonotype: Its antigen remains unidentified.

TCRdb itself ran the reads through MiXCR, one entry per CDR3 protein. The sample has more than 110,000 distinct CDR3 sequences, roughly 32% seen once. The chain carries TRBV6-2 or TRBV6-3 and TRBJ2-1, with 16 bases fitting TRBD2. This specimen was CD8+ T cells from cultured PBMCs, taken from culture after CMV antigen stimulation. This sequence originates from a human donor in good health (CMV status not recorded). Some clones in this sample may be carry-over from other donors' samples. CDR3 protein: CASSYPEQGTSGGADNEQFF. In DNA, the CDR3 is TGTGCCAGCAGTTACCCTGAGCAAGGGACTAGCGGGGGGGCAGACAATGAGCAGTTCTTC.